The next 5 T cell receptor beta chains were all read from a single sample in a study of cytomegalovirus exposure and HLA in healthy donors. PCR was performed using 60 Vbeta and 13 Jbeta primers. Some clones are missing from TCRdb's copy, which holds only in-frame ones; the method was immunoSEQ multiplex PCR. The repertoire includes 130,000 to 150,000 clones, roughly 79% of them detected once, and approximately 9.7% sits in the top ten. The source material was PBMCs. The origin of the receptors is a woman aged 60-75 years in good health and CMV-seropositive.

The rearrangement uses TRBV5-4 and TRBJ2-1; 12 bases align to TRBD2. After removal of 0 bases from V and 6 bases from J, the junction contained 4 bases not matched to a gene. The CDR3 totals 16 residues. CDR1 is SGHNT and CDR2 is YYREEE in the germline V gene (reference sequence). The CDR3 here is CASSLVALAGGNEQFF. DNA of the CDR3: TGTGCCAGCAGCTTGGTAGCACTAGCGGGAGGCAATGAGCAGTTCTTC.

V usage is TRBV6-5 and J usage is TRBJ1-1, with no clear D. The ends were cut back, 1 base at V and 2 bases at J, with 5 bases in the middle. CDR3 length: 13 amino acids. Germline loops: CDR1 MNHEY, CDR2 SVGAGI. The CDR3 protein is CASSYFGNTEAFF. The CDR3 nucleotides read TGTGCCAGCAGTTACTTCGGTAACACTGAAGCTTTCTTT.

The rearrangement uses TRBV27 and TRBJ2-2; D may be TRBD1 (5 bases). The germline V gene has CDR1 MNHEY and CDR2 SMNVEV (reference sequence). The CDR3 consists of 15 residues. V lost 3 bases, J lost 3 bases, and 11 bases lay in between. CDR3 DNA: TGTGCCAGCAGTTTCAGGGTTACGGACACCGGGGAGCTGTTTTTT. It codes for CASSFRVTDTGELFF.

This clone was seen a handful of times. The J gene is TRBJ1-4, the V gene TRBV4-3, with 7 bases matching TRBD1. After removal of 4 bases from V and 8 bases from J, the junction contained 7 bases not matched to a gene. Germline lookup yields CDR1 LGHNA and CDR2 YSLEER. CDR3 length: 14 residues. CDR3 nucleotide sequence: TGCGCCAGCAGCCCCCGACAGGGTGTCGAAAAACTGTTTTTT. Protein sequence: CASSPRQGVEKLFF.

The chain combines TRBV5-4 with TRBJ2-7; TRBD2 matches at 14 bases. The V segment lost 4 bases and the J segment 5 bases; nucleotides outside the gene matches: 11. The CDR3 extends over 17 amino acids. Germline V gene sequence: CDR1 SGHNT, CDR2 YYREEE (reference sequence). In DNA, the CDR3 is TGTGCCAGCAGCCCGGGACTAGCGGGAGCGGGGCTACACGAGCAGTACTTC. Its translation is CASSPGLAGAGLHEQYF.